A single sample gave rise to the 18 T cell receptor beta chains below, sequenced in a study of T cell changes during pregnancy in multiple sclerosis. Clones were read by immunoSEQ multiplex PCR, and TCRdb kept only the in-frame ones, dropping some. The sample lists around 13,000 clones; around 88% were seen once. Sequencing was performed on CD8+ T cells from peripheral blood mononuclear cells, taken in the second trimester of pregnancy. The receptors were gathered from a female donor in good health, enrolled as a control in a pregnancy study.

V and J are TRBV5-6 and TRBJ1-1; D gene unclear. Germline CDR1 reads SGHDT; CDR2 reads YYEEEE. Trimming stripped 2 bases from V and 0 bases from J, with 11 bases between. CDR3 length equals 15 residues. CDR3 sequence reads: CASSLGLAMNTEAFF. Written as DNA, the CDR3 is TGTGCCAGCAGCTTAGGACTAGCCATGAACACTGAAGCTTTCTTT.

The chain links TRBV19 to TRBJ2-7, with 8 bases lining up with TRBD1. Germline CDR1 is LNHDA and CDR2 is SQIVND (reference sequence). Trimming cost V 0 bases and J 4 bases; bases outside gene matches: 11. This CDR3 region has 17 residues. This CDR3 reads CASSIDPPGQVMYEQYF. CDR3 sequence (DNA): TGTGCCAGTAGTATAGATCCGCCGGGACAGGTAATGTACGAGCAGTACTTC. The complete variable domain, with remaining parts taken from reference TRBV19 and TRBJ2-7, reads DGGITQSPKYLFRKEGQNVTLSCEQNLNHDAMYWYRQDPGQGLRLIYYSQIVNDFQKGDIAEGYSVSREKKESFPLTVTSAQKNPTAFYLCASSIDPPGQVMYEQYFGPGTRLTVT.

The chain joins TRBV5-1 to TRBJ2-2; 7 bases fit TRBD1. V lost 3 bases and J lost 2; bases outside the gene matches: 22. CDR1 is SGHRS, CDR2 YFSETQ, per germline. The CDR3 loop spans 21 amino acids. CDR3 DNA: TGCGCCAGCAGCTCTTATGGTCCCGGGACAGTTTTTTTACCCAACACCGGGGAGCTGTTTTTT. The encoded protein is CASSSYGPGTVFLPNTGELFF.

J is TRBJ2-7 and V is TRBV19; TRBD2 matches 14 bases. V dropped 5 bases and J dropped 1; count of bases not matched to a gene: 1. This CDR3 comprises 15 residues. Per germline, CDR1 LNHDA and CDR2 SQIVND (reference sequence). This CDR3 reads CASSRTSGGSYEQYF. In nucleotides, the CDR3 is TGTGCCAGTAGTCGGACTAGCGGGGGGTCCTACGAGCAGTACTTC.

The CDR3 DNA sequence: TGTGCCAGCAGTTACCCCTGGCCAGGGGCTGCTGAAGCTTTCTTT. Translation gives CASSYPWPGAAEAFF. V usage is TRBV6-5 and J usage is TRBJ1-1; perhaps TRBD1 as D (6 bases). V lost 2 bases to trimming and J lost 6 bases, with 16 bases between them. The CDR3 contains 15 residues. Germline lookup yields CDR1 MNHEY and CDR2 SVGAGI.

This chain uses TRBV21-1 with TRBJ2-7; the table gives TRBD1 as D, unverified against the DNA. TRBV21-1 counts as a pseudogene. The CDR3 consists of 16 residues. In DNA form, the CDR3 reads TGTGCCAGCAGCAAAGAGAGGGGGACAGGGGTTTGCCGGCAGTACTTC. It codes for CASSKERGTGVCRQYF.

A single count supports this clone. This chain joins TRBV9 and TRBJ2-1; no clear D. CDR3 length: 14 amino acids. Germline V gene sequence: CDR1 SGDLS, CDR2 YYNGEE. V was trimmed by 3 bases and J by 5 bases, leaving 12 bases between them. Here the CDR3 DNA reads TGTGCCAGCAGCGCCCCCCCGGGTAACAATGAGCAGTTCTTC. Translated, it gives CASSAPPGNNEQFF.

This rearrangement joins TRBV6-5 to TRBJ2-7; 9 positions agree with TRBD1. The CDR3 is 14 amino acids. Germline V gene lookup returns CDR1 MNHEY and CDR2 SVGAGI. V lost 7 bases to trimming and J lost 1 base; unmatched junction nucleotides: 5. The DNA of the CDR3 is TGTGCCAGCAAATTACAGGGGGCATCCTACGAGCAGTACTTC. It yields the protein CASKLQGASYEQYF.

The J gene is TRBJ2-7, the V gene TRBV7-2, with TRBD2 matching over 14 bases. J lost 0 bases, V lost 4 bases, and 5 bases had no gene match. Per germline, CDR1 SGHTA and CDR2 FQGNSA. The CDR3 totals 17 residues. The CDR3 loop is CASSSAGTSGSSYEQYF. CDR3 DNA: TGTGCCAGCAGCTCCGCCGGGACTAGCGGGAGCTCCTACGAGCAGTACTTC. The full variable domain, rest sourced from reference TRBV7-2 and TRBJ2-7, is GAGVSQSPSNKVTEKGKDVELRCDPISGHTALYWYRQSLGQGLEFLIYFQGNSAPDKSGLPSDRFSAERTGGSVSTLTIQRTQQEDSAVYLCASSSAGTSGSSYEQYFGPGTRLTVT.

This sequence joins TRBV4-1 and TRBJ2-3; TRBD2 matches 8 bases. V lost 1 base, J lost 2 bases, and 8 bases stayed unmatched. The germline gives CDR1 MGHRA, CDR2 YSYEKL. This CDR3 is built from 17 residues. The CDR3 sequence: CASSQGSGGRHTDTQYF. The CDR3 bases are TGCGCCAGCAGCCAAGGTTCGGGGGGGAGACACACAGATACGCAGTATTTT.

The J gene is TRBJ2-5, the V gene TRBV19, with a tentative D call TRBD1 (7 bases). V lost 3 bases and J 1 base, leaving 24 bases between the germline ends. The CDR3 contains 19 residues. The germline CDR1 and CDR2 sequences are LNHDA and SQIVND (reference sequence). The CDR3 loop is CASSIAGQSTARFQETQYF. The CDR3 DNA follows: TGTGCCAGTAGTATTGCGGGACAGTCAACCGCCCGGTTCCAAGAGACCCAGTACTTC.

The rearrangement uses TRBV4-1 and TRBJ2-7, with 8 bases aligning to TRBD1. CDR3 length equals 15 residues. The J segment lost 6 bases and the V segment lost 0 bases, leaving 7 bases of the junction unmatched. CDR1 and CDR2 from the germline V gene are MGHRA and YSYEKL. The CDR3 loop reads CASSQDSGQGSEQYF. The DNA of the CDR3 is TGCGCCAGCAGCCAAGATTCCGGACAGGGTTCCGAGCAGTACTTC.

The chain links TRBV16 to TRBJ2-7; 7 nucleotides agree with TRBD1. The CDR3 totals 13 residues. Germline CDR1 KGHSY, CDR2 FQNENV. After removal of 2 bases from V and 3 bases from J, the junction contained 1 base not matched to a gene. Here the CDR3 reads CASSQDRVYEQYF. DNA for the CDR3: TGTGCCAGCAGCCAAGACAGGGTCTACGAGCAGTACTTC.

The rearrangement links TRBV2 to TRBJ1-5, with 8 bases aligning to TRBD1. V lost 8 bases, J lost 2 bases, and 17 bases stayed unmatched. The CDR3 extends over 18 amino acids. The V gene's germline CDR1 is SNHLY and CDR2 FYNNEI. CDR3 sequence (DNA): TGTGCCAGCGGAGATCCGGGACAGGCCCTTATGGGCAATCAGCCCCAGCATTTT. Protein: CASGDPGQALMGNQPQHF.

The table lists this clone with a few counts. The rearrangement uses TRBV19 and TRBJ2-3; D is unclear. The CDR3 length is 15 residues. V lost 3 bases, J lost 0 bases, and 10 bases lay in between. Germline V gives CDR1 LNHDA, CDR2 SQIVND (reference sequence). The CDR3 reads CASSITGSSTDTQYF. CDR3 nucleotide sequence: TGTGCCAGTAGTATTACCGGGTCTAGCACAGATACGCAGTATTTT.

The J gene is TRBJ2-1, the V gene TRBV27; TRBD1 agrees at 9 bases. CDR3 length: 14 amino acids. Germline V gene sequence: CDR1 MNHEY, CDR2 SMNVEV (reference sequence). The V and J ends lost 10 bases and 0 bases, in that order; junction bases with no gene match: 4. CDR3 nucleotide sequence: TGTGCCACTCTGACAGGGGGCTCCTACAATGAGCAGTTCTTC. This translates into CATLTGGSYNEQFF.

The J gene is TRBJ2-7, the V gene TRBV9; 9 bases are shared with TRBD1. V was pared by 4 bases and J by 7 bases, with 9 bases of the junction left unmatched. This CDR3 has 14 residues. CDR1 and CDR2 (germline): SGDLS, YYNGEE. CDR3 region: CASSQGQGALEQYF. The CDR3 nucleotides read TGTGCCAGCAGCCAGGGACAGGGAGCTTTGGAGCAGTACTTC.

The chain joins TRBV6-5 to TRBJ2-2, with TRBD1 as a possible D gene (7 bases). The CDR3 is made up of 15 amino acids. Germline lookup yields CDR1 MNHEY and CDR2 SVGAGI. Trimming removed 0 bases at V and 5 bases at J, with 10 bases between. CDR3 sequence reads: CASSYSTGRTGELFF. CDR3 in DNA: TGTGCCAGCAGTTACTCGACAGGGAGGACCGGGGAGCTGTTTTTT.